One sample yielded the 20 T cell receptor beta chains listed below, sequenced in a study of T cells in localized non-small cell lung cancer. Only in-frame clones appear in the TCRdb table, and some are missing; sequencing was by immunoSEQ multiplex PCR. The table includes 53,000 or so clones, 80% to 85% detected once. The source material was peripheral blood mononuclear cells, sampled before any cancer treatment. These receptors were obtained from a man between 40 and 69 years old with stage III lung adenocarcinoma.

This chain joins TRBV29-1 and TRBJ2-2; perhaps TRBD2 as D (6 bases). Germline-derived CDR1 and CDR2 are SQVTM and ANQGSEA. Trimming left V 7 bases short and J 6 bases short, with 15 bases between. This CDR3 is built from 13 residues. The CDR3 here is CSAPSPGAGELFF. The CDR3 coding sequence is TGCAGCGCCCCAAGTCCGGGGGCCGGGGAGCTGTTTTTT.

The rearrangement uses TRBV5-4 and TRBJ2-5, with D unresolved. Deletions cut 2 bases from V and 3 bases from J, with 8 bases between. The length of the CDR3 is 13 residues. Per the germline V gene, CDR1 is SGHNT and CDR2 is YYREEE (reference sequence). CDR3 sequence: CASSLEGEETQYF. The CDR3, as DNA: TGTGCCAGCAGCTTAGAAGGAGAAGAGACCCAGTACTTC.

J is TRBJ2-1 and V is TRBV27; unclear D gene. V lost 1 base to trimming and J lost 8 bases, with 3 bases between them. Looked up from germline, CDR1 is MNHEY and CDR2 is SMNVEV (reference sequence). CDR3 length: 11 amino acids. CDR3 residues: CASSLFDEQFF. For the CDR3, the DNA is TGTGCCAGCAGTTTATTCGATGAGCAGTTCTTC.

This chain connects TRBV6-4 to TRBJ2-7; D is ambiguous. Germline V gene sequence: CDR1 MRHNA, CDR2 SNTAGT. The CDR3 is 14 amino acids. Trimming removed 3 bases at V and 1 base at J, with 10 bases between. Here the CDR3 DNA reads TGTGCCAGCAGTGAGGAGCGCAATTCCTACGAGCAGTACTTC. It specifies CASSEERNSYEQYF.

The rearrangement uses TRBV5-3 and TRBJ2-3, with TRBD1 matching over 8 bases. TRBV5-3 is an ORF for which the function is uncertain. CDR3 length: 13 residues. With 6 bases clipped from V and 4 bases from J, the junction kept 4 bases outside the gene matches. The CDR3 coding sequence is TGTGCCAGAAAGGGACAGGCAGCAGATACGCAGTATTTT. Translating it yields CARKGQAADTQYF.

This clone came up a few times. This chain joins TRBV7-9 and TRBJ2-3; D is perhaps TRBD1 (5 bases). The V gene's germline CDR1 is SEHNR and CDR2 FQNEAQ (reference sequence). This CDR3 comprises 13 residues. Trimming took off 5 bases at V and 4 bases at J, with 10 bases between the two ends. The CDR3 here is CASSPKGPDTQYF. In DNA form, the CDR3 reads TGTGCCAGCAGCCCCAAGGGGCCAGATACGCAGTATTTT.

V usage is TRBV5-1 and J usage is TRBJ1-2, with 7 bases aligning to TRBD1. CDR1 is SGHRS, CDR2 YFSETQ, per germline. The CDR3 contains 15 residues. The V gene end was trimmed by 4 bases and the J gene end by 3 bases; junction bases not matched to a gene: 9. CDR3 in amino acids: CASSLGQVEDYGYTF. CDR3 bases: TGCGCCAGCAGCCTCGGACAGGTGGAGGACTATGGCTACACCTTC.

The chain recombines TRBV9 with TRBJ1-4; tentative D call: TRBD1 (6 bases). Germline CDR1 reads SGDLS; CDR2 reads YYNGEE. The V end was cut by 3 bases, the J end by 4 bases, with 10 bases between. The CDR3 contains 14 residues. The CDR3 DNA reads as TGTGCCAGCAGCGAGACAGGTCGTAATGAAAAACTGTTTTTT. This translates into CASSETGRNEKLFF.

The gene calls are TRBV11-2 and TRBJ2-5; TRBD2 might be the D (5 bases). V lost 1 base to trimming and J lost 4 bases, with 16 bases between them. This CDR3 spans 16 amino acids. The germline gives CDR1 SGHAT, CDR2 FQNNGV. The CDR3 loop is CASSLGAGPIPETQYF. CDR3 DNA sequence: TGTGCCAGCAGCTTAGGTGCGGGCCCAATTCCAGAGACCCAGTACTTC. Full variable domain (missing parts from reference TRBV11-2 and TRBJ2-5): EAGVAQSPRYKIIEKRQSVAFWCNPISGHATLYWYQQILGQGPKLLIQFQNNGVVDDSQLPKDRFSAERLKGVDSTLKIQPAKLEDSAVYLCASSLGAGPIPETQYFGPGTRLLVL.

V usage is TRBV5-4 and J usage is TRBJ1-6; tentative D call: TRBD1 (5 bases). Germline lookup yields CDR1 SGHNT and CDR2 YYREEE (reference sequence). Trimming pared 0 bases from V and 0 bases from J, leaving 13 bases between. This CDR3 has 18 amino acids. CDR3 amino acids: CASSLVGRGSSYNSPLHF. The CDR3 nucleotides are TGTGCCAGCAGCTTGGTCGGAAGGGGAAGCTCCTATAATTCACCCCTCCACTTT.

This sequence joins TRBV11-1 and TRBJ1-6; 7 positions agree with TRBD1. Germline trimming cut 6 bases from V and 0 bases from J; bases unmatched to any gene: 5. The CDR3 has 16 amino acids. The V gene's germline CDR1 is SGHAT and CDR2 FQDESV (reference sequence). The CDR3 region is CASSWGQSSYNSPLHF. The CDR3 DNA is TGTGCCAGCAGTTGGGGACAGAGCTCCTATAATTCACCCCTCCACTTT.

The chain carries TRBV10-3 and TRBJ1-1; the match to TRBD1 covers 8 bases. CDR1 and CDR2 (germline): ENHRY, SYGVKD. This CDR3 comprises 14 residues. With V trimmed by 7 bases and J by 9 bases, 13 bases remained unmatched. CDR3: CAITPSGRTGQAFF. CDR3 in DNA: TGTGCCATCACCCCTTCAGGGCGGACAGGGCAAGCTTTCTTT.

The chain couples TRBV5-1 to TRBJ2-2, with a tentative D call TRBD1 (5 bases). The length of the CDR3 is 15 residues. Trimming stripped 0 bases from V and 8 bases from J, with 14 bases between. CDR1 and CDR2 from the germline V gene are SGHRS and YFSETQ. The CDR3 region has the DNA TGCGCCAGCAGCTTGGGGCAGGGTTTGCCGGGGGAGCTGTTTTTT. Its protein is CASSLGQGLPGELFF.

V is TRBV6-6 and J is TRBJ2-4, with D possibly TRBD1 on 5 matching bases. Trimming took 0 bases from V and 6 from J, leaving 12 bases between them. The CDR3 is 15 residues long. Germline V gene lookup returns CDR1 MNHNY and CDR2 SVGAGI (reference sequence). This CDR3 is CASSYSIGVGNIQYF. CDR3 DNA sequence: TGTGCCAGCAGTTACTCGATAGGGGTTGGAAACATTCAGTACTTC.

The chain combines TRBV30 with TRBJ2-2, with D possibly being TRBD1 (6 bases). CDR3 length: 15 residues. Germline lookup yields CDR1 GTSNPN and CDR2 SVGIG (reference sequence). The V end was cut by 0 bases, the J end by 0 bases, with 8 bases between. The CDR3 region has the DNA TGTGCCTGGAGTGTTGCAGGGGCGAACACCGGGGAGCTGTTTTTT. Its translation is CAWSVAGANTGELFF. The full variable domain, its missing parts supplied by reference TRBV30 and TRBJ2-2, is SQTIHQWPATLVQPVGSPLSLECTVEGTSNPNLYWYRQAAGRGLQLLFYSVGIGQISSEVPQNLSASRPQDRQFILSSKKLLLSDSGFYLCAWSVAGANTGELFFGEGSRLTVL.

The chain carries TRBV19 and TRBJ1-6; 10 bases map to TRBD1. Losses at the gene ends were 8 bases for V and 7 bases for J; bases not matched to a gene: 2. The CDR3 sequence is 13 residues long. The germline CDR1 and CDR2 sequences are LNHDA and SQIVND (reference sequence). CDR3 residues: CASADRGNSPLHF. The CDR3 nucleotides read TGTGCCAGTGCGGACAGGGGGAATTCACCCCTCCACTTT.

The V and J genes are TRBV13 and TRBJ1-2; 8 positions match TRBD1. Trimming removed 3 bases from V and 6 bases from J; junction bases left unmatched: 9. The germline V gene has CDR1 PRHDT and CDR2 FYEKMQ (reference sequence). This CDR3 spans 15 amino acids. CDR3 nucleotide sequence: TGTGCCAGCAGCTTTCAGGCAGGGGGCGCTGATGGCTACACCTTC. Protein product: CASSFQAGGADGYTF. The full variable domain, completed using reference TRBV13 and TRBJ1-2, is AAGVIQSPRHLIKEKRETATLKCYPIPRHDTVYWYQQGPGQDPQFLISFYEKMQSDKGSIPDRFSAQQFSDYHSELNMSSLELGDSALYFCASSFQAGGADGYTFGSGTRLTVV.

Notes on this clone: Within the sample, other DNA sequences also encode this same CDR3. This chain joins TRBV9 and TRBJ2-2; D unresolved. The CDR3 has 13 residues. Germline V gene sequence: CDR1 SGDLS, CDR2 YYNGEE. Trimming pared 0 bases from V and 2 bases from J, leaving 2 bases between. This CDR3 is CASSVGNTGELFF. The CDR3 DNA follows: TGTGCCAGCAGCGTAGGTAACACCGGGGAGCTGTTTTTT.

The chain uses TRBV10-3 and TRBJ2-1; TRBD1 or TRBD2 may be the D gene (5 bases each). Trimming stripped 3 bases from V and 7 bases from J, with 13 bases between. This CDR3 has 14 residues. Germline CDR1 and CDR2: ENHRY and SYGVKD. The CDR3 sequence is CAISDPGTRNEQFF. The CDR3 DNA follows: TGTGCCATCAGTGACCCCGGGACCCGTAATGAGCAGTTCTTC.

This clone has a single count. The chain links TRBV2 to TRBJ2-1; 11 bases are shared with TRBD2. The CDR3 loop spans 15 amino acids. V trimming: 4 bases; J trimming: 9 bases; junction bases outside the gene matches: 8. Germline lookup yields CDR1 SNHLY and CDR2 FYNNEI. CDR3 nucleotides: TGTGCCAGCAGTGTGGTCAATAGCGGGGGGGTTGAGCAGTTCTTC. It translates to CASSVVNSGGVEQFF.